Below, 32 T cell receptor beta chains from the same sample are listed, as sequenced in a study of T cell responses to AZD1222 COVID-19 vaccine. Sequencing was performed with immunoSEQ multiplex PCR; in TCRdb, only in-frame clones are kept and a portion is missing. The sample includes 140,000 to 150,000 clones, 90% to 95% seen only once; the top ten take under 4.5%. Specimen: peripheral blood, collected 28 days after the second AZD1222 dose. These receptors originate from an adult who received the AZD1222 COVID-19 vaccine.

This chain links TRBV15 with TRBJ2-5; perhaps TRBD1 as D (6 bases). Per the germline V gene, CDR1 is LNHNV and CDR2 is YYDKDF (reference sequence). Trimming cost V 2 bases and J 4 bases, with 11 bases left between them. The CDR3 has 14 residues. The CDR3 loop reads CATSRRTVGETQYF. The CDR3 nucleotides are TGTGCCACCAGCAGACGGACAGTCGGAGAGACCCAGTACTTC.

V gene TRBV19 combines with J gene TRBJ2-2; 7 bases fit TRBD1. This CDR3 region has 15 residues. Germline V lookup: CDR1 LNHDA, CDR2 SQIVND (reference sequence). The ends lost 3 bases at V and 1 base at J; junction bases unmatched: 2. The chain's CDR3 is CASSIPGGNTGELFF. The DNA of the CDR3 is TGTGCCAGTAGTATTCCAGGGGGGAACACCGGGGAGCTGTTTTTT.

J is TRBJ1-2 and V is TRBV4-1; D call uncertain. This CDR3 spans 13 amino acids. Looked up from germline, CDR1 is MGHRA and CDR2 is YSYEKL. Trimming removed 0 bases from V and 4 bases from J, with 6 bases in between. The CDR3: CASSQETTYGYTF. The DNA of the CDR3 is TGCGCCAGCAGCCAAGAGACGACCTATGGCTACACCTTC.

This chain links TRBV4-1 with TRBJ2-5; 9 bases are a match to TRBD2. Per germline, CDR1 MGHRA and CDR2 YSYEKL. With 3 bases clipped from V and 5 bases from J, the junction kept 16 bases outside the gene matches. CDR3 size: 18 residues. The CDR3 region is CASSQTPLGAGGLETQYF. The DNA of the CDR3 is TGCGCCAGCAGCCAGACCCCGCTAGGGGCGGGGGGGCTGGAGACCCAGTACTTC.

The gene calls are TRBV6-5 and TRBJ2-3; 7 nucleotides line up with TRBD1. Germline V lookup: CDR1 MNHEY, CDR2 SVGAGI. V lost 5 bases to trimming and J lost 5 bases; unmatched junction nucleotides: 7. This CDR3 contains 14 residues. The DNA for the CDR3 is TGTGCCAGCAGTCCAGGGGGTCGGGAAGATACGCAGTATTTT. Protein sequence: CASSPGGREDTQYF.

The chain couples TRBV19 to TRBJ1-4; D possibly corresponds to TRBD1 (5 bases). The CDR3 extends over 18 amino acids. Trimming shortened V by 0 bases and J by 2 bases, and 16 bases separated the two germline ends. The germline V gene has CDR1 LNHDA and CDR2 SQIVND (reference sequence). CDR3 residues: CASSIDLGDSATNEKLFF. DNA of the CDR3: TGTGCCAGTAGTATAGATCTAGGGGATAGCGCGACTAATGAAAAACTGTTTTTT. Drawing the rest from reference TRBV19 and TRBJ1-4, the complete variable domain is DGGITQSPKYLFRKEGQNVTLSCEQNLNHDAMYWYRQDPGQGLRLIYYSQIVNDFQKGDIAEGYSVSREKKESFPLTVTSAQKNPTAFYLCASSIDLGDSATNEKLFFGSGTQLSVL.

In nucleotides, the CDR3 is TGCGCCAGCAGCCAAGAACCGGGAATGAACACTGAAGCTTTCTTT. It is translated as CASSQEPGMNTEAFF. The chain carries TRBV4-3 and TRBJ1-1; no clear D. This CDR3 has 15 amino acids. V was trimmed by 0 bases and J by 0 bases, leaving 8 bases between them. The germline V gene encodes CDR1 LGHNA and CDR2 YSLEER.

J is TRBJ2-2 and V is TRBV7-7; possibly TRBD2 for D (6 bases). Trimming left V 6 bases short and J 1 base short, with 9 bases between. Looked up from germline, CDR1 is SSHAT and CDR2 is FNYEAQ (reference sequence). The CDR3 has 14 residues. The CDR3 sequence is CASRISGNTGELFF. CDR3 nucleotide sequence: TGTGCCAGCAGGATTAGCGGGAACACCGGGGAGCTGTTTTTT.

This clone has a single count. The chain links TRBV5-1 to TRBJ2-7, with 7 nucleotides matching TRBD2. Germline V lookup: CDR1 SGHRS, CDR2 YFSETQ. The trim removed 6 bases at V and 1 base at J, leaving 19 bases unmatched. The CDR3 loop spans 18 amino acids. CDR3 in DNA: TGCGCCAGCAAAGCCTCGAGTCTCGGGGGGAAGGGTTCCTACGAGCAGTACTTC. It codes for CASKASSLGGKGSYEQYF.

This clone appeared once. The rearrangement joins TRBV7-2 to TRBJ2-1, with D hard to call. Trimming removed 5 bases from V and 4 bases from J, with 15 bases in between. This CDR3 contains 15 residues. The V gene's germline CDR1 is SGHTA and CDR2 FQGNSA. The CDR3 region is CASSTPDQTYNEQFF. The CDR3 DNA sequence: TGTGCCAGCAGCACGCCTGACCAGACATACAATGAGCAGTTCTTC.

The gene calls are TRBV7-8 and TRBJ1-1, with 9 bases identical to TRBD1. The ends lost 6 bases at V and 4 bases at J; junction bases unmatched: 12. Germline CDR1 reads SGHVS; CDR2 reads FQNEAQ. The CDR3 spans 16 residues. The CDR3 nucleotides are TGTGCCAGCAGATTTCGGTTCGACAGGGGGGGCACTGAAGCTTTCTTT. Its translation is CASRFRFDRGGTEAFF.

This clone was seen a single time. The V gene is TRBV5-6, the J gene TRBJ2-5; 10 bases fit TRBD1. Germline CDR1 SGHDT, CDR2 YYEEEE. There are 14 residues in the CDR3. V was pared by 4 bases and J by 7 bases, with 7 bases of the junction left unmatched. This chain's CDR3 is CASSPRTGGGTQYF. In DNA form, the CDR3 reads TGTGCCAGCAGCCCCCGGACAGGGGGAGGGACCCAGTACTTC.

This clone was counted only a few times. The chain joins TRBV7-8 to TRBJ1-5, with D uncertain. This CDR3 comprises 15 residues. CDR1 is SGHVS, CDR2 FQNEAQ, per germline. Trimming cost V 10 bases and J 4 bases, with 20 bases left between them. The CDR3 loop is CATAAMTGINQPQHF. Written as DNA, the CDR3 is TGTGCCACGGCCGCCATGACGGGCATTAATCAGCCCCAGCATTTT.

V and J are TRBV11-2 and TRBJ1-2; D is undetermined. Trimming took off 2 bases at V and 8 bases at J, with 12 bases between the two ends. The CDR3 length is 13 residues. Per the germline V gene, CDR1 is SGHAT and CDR2 is FQNNGV. CDR3 nucleotide sequence: TGTGCCAGCAGCTTACCCTGGTGGAACGGCTACACCTTC. It encodes CASSLPWWNGYTF.

The chain uses TRBV6-2 or TRBV6-3 and TRBJ2-5; 12 bases line up with TRBD1. Germline loops: CDR1 MNHEY, CDR2 SVGEGT. This CDR3 spans 16 amino acids. V trimming: 4 bases; J trimming: 5 bases; junction bases outside the gene matches: 8. The CDR3, as DNA: TGTGCCAGCAGTTCCATCGGGACAGGGGGCACCGAGACCCAGTACTTC. It encodes CASSSIGTGGTETQYF.

This chain connects TRBV18 to TRBJ1-6; tentative D call: TRBD1 (5 bases). V dropped 8 bases and J dropped 5 bases, with 16 bases sitting between them. Germline assignment: CDR1 KGHSH and CDR2 LQKENI. This CDR3 is built from 15 residues. The chain's CDR3 is CASTDWGENNSPLHF. For the CDR3, the DNA is TGTGCCAGCACTGACTGGGGGGAGAATAATTCACCCCTCCACTTT.

J is TRBJ2-3 and V is TRBV5-4; D unresolved. CDR1 is SGHNT, CDR2 YYREEE, per germline (reference sequence). Trimming removed 2 bases from V and 0 bases from J, with 10 bases in between. The CDR3 consists of 15 residues. CDR3 DNA sequence: TGTGCCAGCAGCTTAGGGCGCCCTAGCACAGATACGCAGTATTTT. Translating gives CASSLGRPSTDTQYF.

The chain recombines TRBV19 with TRBJ2-1, with TRBD2 matching over 10 bases. There are 16 residues in the CDR3. Trimming cost V 8 bases and J 1 base; bases outside gene matches: 8. Germline CDR1 reads LNHDA; CDR2 reads SQIVND (reference sequence). The CDR3 region is CASESSGGPSYNEQFF. CDR3 sequence (DNA): TGTGCCAGTGAGTCTAGCGGGGGCCCGTCCTACAATGAGCAGTTCTTC.

The chain uses TRBV5-6 and TRBJ2-3; 9 nucleotides align to TRBD1. J lost 9 bases, V lost 4 bases, and 12 bases had no gene match. Looked up from germline, CDR1 is SGHDT and CDR2 is YYEEEE. The CDR3 covers 15 residues. As DNA, the CDR3 is TGTGCCAGCAGCCCCGGGACAGGGAAGTCCTTCACGCAGTATTTT. This gives the protein CASSPGTGKSFTQYF. The full variable domain, with the rest looked up from reference TRBV5-6 and TRBJ2-3, is DAGVTQSPTHLIKTRGQQVTLRCSPKSGHDTVSWYQQALGQGPQFIFQYYEEEERQRGNFPDRFSGHQFPNYSSELNVNALLLGDSALYLCASSPGTGKSFTQYFGPGTRLTVL.

This clone showed up just a few times. The chain carries TRBV29-1 and TRBJ1-1; D remains ambiguous. The CDR3 extends over 11 amino acids. Between the trimmed V and J ends, which lost 4 bases and 6 bases, there was a span of 9 bases. Germline V gene sequence: CDR1 SQVTM, CDR2 ANQGSEA. The CDR3 region has the DNA TGCAGCGTTGCGAAAGCAGCTGAAGCTTTCTTT. It is translated as CSVAKAAEAFF.

The gene calls are TRBV19 and TRBJ1-2; weak D call: TRBD1 (5 bases). CDR1 and CDR2 (germline): LNHDA, SQIVND (reference sequence). V was cut by 1 base and J by 5 bases, with 17 bases left in between. CDR3 length: 16 residues. CDR3 nucleotide sequence: TGTGCCAGTAGTATAGCCCGGGGAGGGGAAAGTTATGGCTACACCTTC. Translation: CASSIARGGESYGYTF.

The genes are TRBV25-1 and TRBJ1-5; unclear D gene. Germline-derived CDR1 and CDR2 are MGHDK and SYGVNS. The CDR3 extends over 12 amino acids. The V end lost 8 bases, the J end lost 4 bases, and 9 bases lay between the germline ends. This CDR3 is CASRLENQPQHF. CDR3 nucleotides: TGTGCCAGCCGACTAGAGAATCAGCCCCAGCATTTT. The variable domain in full, with the rest retrieved from reference TRBV25-1 and TRBJ1-5, is EADIYQTPRYLVIGTGKKITLECSQTMGHDKMYWYQQDPGMELHLIHYSYGVNSTEKGDLSSESTVSRIRTEHFPLTLESARPSHTSQYLCASRLENQPQHFGDGTRLSIL.

The chain is built from TRBV3-1 (or the pseudogene TRBV3-2) and TRBJ1-2; TRBD1 agrees at 7 bases. This CDR3 region has 15 residues. Germline loops: CDR1 LGHDT, CDR2 YNNKEL (reference sequence). The trim removed 0 bases at V and 8 bases at J, leaving 9 bases unmatched. The CDR3 region has the DNA TGTGCCAGCAGCCAAGAGCCCAGGGGGATTGGAGGCTACACCTTC. This encodes CASSQEPRGIGGYTF.

The chain links TRBV27 to TRBJ2-7; TRBD1 is a possible D gene (5 bases). CDR3 size: 15 residues. The germline V and J ends were trimmed by 2 bases and 2 bases, with 13 bases remaining between them. Germline V gene lookup returns CDR1 MNHEY and CDR2 SMNVEV (reference sequence). The CDR3 nucleotides read TGTGCCAGCAGTTTAGGGGCCGTCCTCGCCTACGAGCAGTACTTC. It yields the protein CASSLGAVLAYEQYF.

This chain links TRBV27 with TRBJ2-1, with D hard to call. Looked up from germline, CDR1 is MNHEY and CDR2 is SMNVEV (reference sequence). CDR3 length: 11 amino acids. The ends were cut back, 7 bases at V and 7 bases at J, with 8 bases in the middle. CDR3 loop: CASNNRNEQFF. DNA of the CDR3: TGTGCCAGCAACAACCGAAATGAGCAGTTCTTC.

The rearrangement uses TRBV19 and TRBJ2-7, with D unresolved. CDR3 length: 12 amino acids. V was pared by 8 bases and J by 1 base, with 9 bases between. From germline, CDR1 is LNHDA and CDR2 SQIVND (reference sequence). The CDR3 bases are TGTGCCAGTTCGGACGGATCCTACGAGCAGTACTTC. Translating gives CASSDGSYEQYF.

The J gene is TRBJ2-3, the V gene TRBV10-2, with 10 bases lining up with TRBD2. This CDR3 is built from 16 residues. Losses at the gene ends were 4 bases for V and 1 base for J; bases not matched to a gene: 5. Germline V gene sequence: CDR1 WSHSY, CDR2 SAAADI. The CDR3 DNA reads as TGCGCCAGCAGTGTGGTGCTAGCGGGGGGCACAGATACGCAGTATTTT. Its protein is CASSVVLAGGTDTQYF.

The chain carries TRBV28 and TRBJ2-1, with D hard to call. Germline lookup yields CDR1 MDHEN and CDR2 SYDVKM. The CDR3 loop spans 12 amino acids. Trimming removed 6 bases at V and 8 bases at J, with 11 bases between. This chain's CDR3 is CASSWYDDEQFF. For the CDR3, the DNA is TGTGCCAGCAGCTGGTACGACGATGAGCAGTTCTTC.

The chain recombines TRBV2 with TRBJ2-1; 8 nucleotides match TRBD1. Germline V gene data show CDR1 as SNHLY and CDR2 as FYNNEI. This CDR3 spans 15 amino acids. With V trimmed by 6 bases and J by 0 bases, 4 bases remained unmatched. CDR3 protein: CASRTDRGSYNEQFF. The CDR3 DNA follows: TGTGCCAGCAGGACTGACAGGGGCTCCTACAATGAGCAGTTCTTC. The full variable domain, completed using reference TRBV2 and TRBJ2-1, is EPEVTQTPSHQVTQMGQEVILRCVPISNHLYFYWYRQILGQKVEFLVSFYNNEISEKSEIFDDQFSVERPDGSNFTLKIRSTKLEDSAMYFCASRTDRGSYNEQFFGPGTRLTVL.

The chain has TRBV6-5 and TRBJ1-1; a possible D gene is TRBD1 (5 bases). The CDR3 runs to 13 residues. Trimming removed 5 bases at V and 5 bases at J, with 12 bases between. Per the germline V gene, CDR1 is MNHEY and CDR2 is SVGAGI. CDR3 in amino acids: CASSPRTRTEAFF. The CDR3 DNA sequence: TGTGCCAGCAGTCCTAGGACAAGGACTGAAGCTTTCTTT.

V usage is TRBV27 and J usage is TRBJ2-3, with D perhaps TRBD1 or TRBD2 (5 bases each). The CDR3 extends over 17 amino acids. Germline V gene lookup returns CDR1 MNHEY and CDR2 SMNVEV (reference sequence). Trimming stripped 10 bases from V and 2 bases from J, with 25 bases between. CDR3 sequence: CATDQGRATTLTDTQYF. In DNA form, the CDR3 reads TGTGCCACAGACCAGGGACGGGCTACCACTCTCACAGATACGCAGTATTTT.

V and J are TRBV4-1 and TRBJ1-2; 7 bases agree with TRBD1. The CDR3 runs 14 residues. In germline, CDR1 is MGHRA, CDR2 YSYEKL. V was pared by 0 bases and J by 5 bases, with 3 bases of the junction left unmatched. CDR3: CASSQDSTGYGYTF. The CDR3 DNA reads TGCGCCAGCAGCCAAGATTCGACAGGGTATGGCTACACCTTC.